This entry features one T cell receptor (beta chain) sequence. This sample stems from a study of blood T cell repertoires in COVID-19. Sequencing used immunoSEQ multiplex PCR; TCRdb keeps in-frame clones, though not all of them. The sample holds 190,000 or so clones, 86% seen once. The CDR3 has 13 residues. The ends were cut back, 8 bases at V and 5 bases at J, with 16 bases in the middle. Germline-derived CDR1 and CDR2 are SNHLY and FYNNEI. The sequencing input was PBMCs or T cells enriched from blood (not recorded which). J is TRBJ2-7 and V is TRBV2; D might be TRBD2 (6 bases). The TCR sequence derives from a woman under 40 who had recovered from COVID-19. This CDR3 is CASRLDGFDEQYF. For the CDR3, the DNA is TGTGCCAGCCGACTAGACGGTTTTGACGAGCAGTACTTC.